The rows below give T cell receptor beta chains drawn from one sample of a study of vaccination and CD4 T cells after COVID-19. Using its own MiXCR run on the PCR reads, TCRdb lists one record per CDR3 protein. The table has some 16,000 distinct CDR3 sequences, around 72% seen once. Antigen specificity for these receptors is unknown. The sequencing used CD4+ T cells from blood, cultured in vitro, collected after SARS-CoV-2 vaccination. The source of these receptors is a human donor who received a COVID-19 vaccine. The CDR3 runs from the conserved cysteine through the conserved F or W. The D gene is left open where the match is weak. A row's size may be missing; if present it is once, few, many or a size class.

abundance,d_gene,v_gene,j_gene,CDR3aa,CDR3nt
medium-sized,TRBD2,TRBV7-8,TRBJ2-3,CASSLVTSGAADTQYF,TGTGCCAGCAGCTTAGTAACTAGCGGGGCGGCAGATACGCAGTATTTT
NA,NA,TRBV19,TRBJ1-6,CASRRKVDSPLHF,TGTGCCAGTAGGCGGAAGGTGGATTCACCCCTCCACTTT
NA,TRBD1,TRBV6-1,TRBJ1-3,CASRQHTGAPGNTIYF,TGTGCCAGCAGACAACATACAGGGGCCCCTGGAAACACCATATATTTT
NA,NA,TRBV20-1,TRBJ1-6,CSARSRTGRSPLHF,TGCAGTGCTAGATCCCGAACGGGGCGTTCACCCCTCCACTTT
NA,NA,TRBV20-1,TRBJ1-6,CSARATQVSPLHF,TGCAGTGCTAGGGCCACACAGGTTTCACCCCTCCACTTT
NA,NA,TRBV5-1,TRBJ1-1,CASSSRYMNTEAFF,TGCGCCAGCAGCTCCAGATACATGAACACTGAAGCTTTCTTT
few,NA,TRBV2,TRBJ2-7,CASNVGNIYEQYF,TGTGCCAGCAATGTTGGTAACATCTACGAGCAGTACTTC
once,NA,TRBV19,TRBJ2-1,CASSRLTGDNEQFF,TGTGCCAGTAGTAGGTTGACGGGCGACAATGAGCAGTTCTTC
NA,NA,TRBV2,TRBJ2-5,CASGRDAQETQYF,TGTGCCAGCGGACGGGACGCCCAAGAGACCCAGTACTTC
NA,TRBD2,TRBV19,TRBJ2-3,CATLAGATDTQYF,TGTGCCACTCTAGCGGGGGCCACAGATACGCAGTATTTT
NA,NA,TRBV5-4,TRBJ2-2,CASSQDVTAWDTGELFF,TGCGCCAGCAGCCAAGACGTGACAGCTTGGGACACCGGGGAGCTGTTTTTT
few,TRBD1,TRBV7-2,TRBJ1-5,CASSTRDRQNQPQHF,TGTGCCAGCAGCACCCGGGACAGGCAGAATCAGCCCCAGCATTTT
NA,NA,TRBV10-3,TRBJ1-6,CAISESEGIISPLHF,TGTGCCATCAGTGAGTCAGAGGGTATCATCTCACCCCTCCACTTT
NA,NA,TRBV19,TRBJ1-1,CASSTIRDKAAFF,TGTGCCAGTAGTACCATTCGGGACAAGGCGGCTTTCTTT
NA,TRBD2,TRBV24-1,TRBJ2-6,CATSAGGLNSGANVLTF,TGTGCCACCAGTGCGGGGGGACTCAACTCTGGGGCCAACGTCCTGACTTTC
NA,NA,TRBV7-8,TRBJ1-5,CASSLGVHSSPGQPQHF,TGTGCCAGCAGCTTAGGGGTACACTCTTCTCCGGGTCAGCCCCAGCATTTT
NA,TRBD2,TRBV24-1,TRBJ2-3,CATSVAGADTQYF,TGTGCCACCAGTGTGGCGGGGGCAGATACGCAGTATTTT
NA,TRBD1,TRBV20-1,TRBJ1-2,CSAIRSGTGSYGYTF,TGCAGTGCTATTAGATCGGGGACAGGGTCTTATGGCTACACCTTC
NA,NA,TRBV15,TRBJ1-6,CATSRDPGNSPLHF,TGTGCCACCAGCAGAGATCCGGGGAATTCACCCCTCCACTTT